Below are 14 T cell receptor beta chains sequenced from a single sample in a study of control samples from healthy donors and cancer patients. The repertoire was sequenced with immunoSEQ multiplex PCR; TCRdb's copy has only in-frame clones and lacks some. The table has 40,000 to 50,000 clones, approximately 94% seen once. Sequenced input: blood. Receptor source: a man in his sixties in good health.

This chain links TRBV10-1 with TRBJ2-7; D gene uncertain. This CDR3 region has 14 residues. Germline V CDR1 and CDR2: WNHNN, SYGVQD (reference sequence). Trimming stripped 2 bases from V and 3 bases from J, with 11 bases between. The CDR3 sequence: CASSEGYFDYEQYF. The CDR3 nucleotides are TGCGCCAGCAGTGAGGGTTATTTCGACTACGAGCAGTACTTC.

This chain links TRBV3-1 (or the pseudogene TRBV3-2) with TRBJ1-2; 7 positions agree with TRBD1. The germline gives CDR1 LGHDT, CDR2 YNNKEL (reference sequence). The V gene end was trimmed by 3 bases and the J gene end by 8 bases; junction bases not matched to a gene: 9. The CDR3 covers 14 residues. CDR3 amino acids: CASSHPNRGRGYTF. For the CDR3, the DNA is TGTGCCAGCAGCCATCCCAACAGGGGTCGCGGCTACACCTTC.

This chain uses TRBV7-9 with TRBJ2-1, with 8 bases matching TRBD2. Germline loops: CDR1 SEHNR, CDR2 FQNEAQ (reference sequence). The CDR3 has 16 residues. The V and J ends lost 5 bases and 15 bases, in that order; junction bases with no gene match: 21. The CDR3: CASSIEVWSSGATGFF. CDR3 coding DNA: TGTGCCAGCAGCATAGAGGTATGGAGTAGCGGGGCCACAGGGTTCTTC. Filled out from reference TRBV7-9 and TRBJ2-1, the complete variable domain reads DTGVSQNPRHKITKRGQNVTFRCDPISEHNRLYWYRQTLGQGPEFLTYFQNEAQLEKSRLLSDRFSAERPKGSFSTLEIQRTEQGDSAMYLCASSIEVWSSGATGFFGPGTRLTVL.

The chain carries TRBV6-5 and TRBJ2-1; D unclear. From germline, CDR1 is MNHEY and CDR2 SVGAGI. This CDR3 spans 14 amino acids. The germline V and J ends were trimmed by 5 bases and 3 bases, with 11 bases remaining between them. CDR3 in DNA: TGTGCCAGCAGTCGGGCCACCGGCTACAATGAGCAGTTCTTC. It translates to CASSRATGYNEQFF.

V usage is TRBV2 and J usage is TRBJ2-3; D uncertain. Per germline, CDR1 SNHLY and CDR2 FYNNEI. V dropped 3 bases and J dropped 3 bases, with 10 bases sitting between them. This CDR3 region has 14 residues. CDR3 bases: TGTGCCAGCAGTGAGGGTGGTCGGACAGATACGCAGTATTTT. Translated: CASSEGGRTDTQYF.

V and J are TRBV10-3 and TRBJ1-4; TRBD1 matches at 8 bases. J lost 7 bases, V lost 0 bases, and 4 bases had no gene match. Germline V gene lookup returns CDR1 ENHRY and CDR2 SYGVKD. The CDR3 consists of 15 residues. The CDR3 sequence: CAISESGTGGEKLFF. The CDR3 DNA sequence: TGTGCCATCAGTGAGTCTGGGACAGGTGGTGAAAAACTGTTTTTT.

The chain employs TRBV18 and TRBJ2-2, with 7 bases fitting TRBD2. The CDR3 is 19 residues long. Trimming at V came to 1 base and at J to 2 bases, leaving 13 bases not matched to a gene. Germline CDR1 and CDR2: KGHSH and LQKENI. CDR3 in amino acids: CASSPRGGAGAVNTGELFF. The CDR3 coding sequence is TGTGCCAGCTCACCACGTGGCGGGGCGGGAGCCGTCAACACCGGGGAGCTGTTTTTT.

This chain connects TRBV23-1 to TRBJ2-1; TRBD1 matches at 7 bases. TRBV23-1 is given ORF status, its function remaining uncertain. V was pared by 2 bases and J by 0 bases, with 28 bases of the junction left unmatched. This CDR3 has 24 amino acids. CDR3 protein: CASSQANRLGTVAPLNYSYNEQFF. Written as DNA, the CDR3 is TGCGCCAGCAGTCAAGCTAACCGGCTGGGGACAGTAGCTCCCCTAAACTACTCCTACAATGAGCAGTTCTTC.

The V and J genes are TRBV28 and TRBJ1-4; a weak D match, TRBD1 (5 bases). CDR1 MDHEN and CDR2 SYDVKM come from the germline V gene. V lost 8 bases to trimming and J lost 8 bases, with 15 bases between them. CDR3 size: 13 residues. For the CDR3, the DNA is TGTGCCAGCGGGGGAGGTTCCCAAGAAAAACTGTTTTTT. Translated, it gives CASGGGSQEKLFF. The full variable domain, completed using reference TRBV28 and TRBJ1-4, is DVKVTQSSRYLVKRTGEKVFLECVQDMDHENMFWYRQDPGLGLRLIYFSYDVKMKEKGDIPEGYSVSREKKERFSLILESASTNQTSMYLCASGGGSQEKLFFGSGTQLSVL.

CDR3 region: CASSYGQGYSPLHF. The CDR3 DNA sequence: TGTGCCAGCAGTTACGGACAGGGGTATTCACCCCTCCACTTT. The chain is built from TRBV27 and TRBJ1-6; 9 nucleotides line up with TRBD1. Germline V CDR1 and CDR2: MNHEY, SMNVEV (reference sequence). V lost 4 bases, J lost 8 bases, and 3 bases stayed unmatched. CDR3 length: 14 residues.

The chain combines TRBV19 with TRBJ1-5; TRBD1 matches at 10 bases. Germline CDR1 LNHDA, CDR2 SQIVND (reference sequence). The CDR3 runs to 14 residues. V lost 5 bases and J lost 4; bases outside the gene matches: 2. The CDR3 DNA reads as TGTGCCAGTAGTCGGACAGGGGGGAATCAGCCCCAGCATTTT. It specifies CASSRTGGNQPQHF.

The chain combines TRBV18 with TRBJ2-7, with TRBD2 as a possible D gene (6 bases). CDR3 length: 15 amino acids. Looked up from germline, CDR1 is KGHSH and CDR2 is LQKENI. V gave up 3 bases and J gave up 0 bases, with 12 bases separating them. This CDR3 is CASSPRVAASYEQYF. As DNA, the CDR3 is TGTGCCAGCTCACCCCGGGTAGCGGCCTCCTACGAGCAGTACTTC. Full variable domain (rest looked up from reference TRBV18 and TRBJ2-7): NAGVMQNPRHLVRRRGQEARLRCSPMKGHSHVYWYRQLPEEGLKFMVYLQKENIIDESGMPKERFSAEFPKEGPSILRIQQVVRGDSAAYFCASSPRVAASYEQYFGPGTRLTVT.

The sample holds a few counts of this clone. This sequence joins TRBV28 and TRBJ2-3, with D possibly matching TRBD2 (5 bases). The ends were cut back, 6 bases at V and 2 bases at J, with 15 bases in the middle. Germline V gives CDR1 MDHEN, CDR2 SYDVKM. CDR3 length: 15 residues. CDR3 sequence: CASSFPPGLTDTQYF. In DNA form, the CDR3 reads TGTGCCAGCAGCTTTCCACCCGGACTCACAGATACGCAGTATTTT.

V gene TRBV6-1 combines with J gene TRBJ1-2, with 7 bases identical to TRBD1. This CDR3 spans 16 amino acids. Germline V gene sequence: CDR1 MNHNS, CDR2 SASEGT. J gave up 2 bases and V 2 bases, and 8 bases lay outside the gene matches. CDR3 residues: CASSETGATRNYGYTF. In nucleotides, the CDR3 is TGTGCCAGCAGTGAAACAGGGGCCACTAGGAACTATGGCTACACCTTC.